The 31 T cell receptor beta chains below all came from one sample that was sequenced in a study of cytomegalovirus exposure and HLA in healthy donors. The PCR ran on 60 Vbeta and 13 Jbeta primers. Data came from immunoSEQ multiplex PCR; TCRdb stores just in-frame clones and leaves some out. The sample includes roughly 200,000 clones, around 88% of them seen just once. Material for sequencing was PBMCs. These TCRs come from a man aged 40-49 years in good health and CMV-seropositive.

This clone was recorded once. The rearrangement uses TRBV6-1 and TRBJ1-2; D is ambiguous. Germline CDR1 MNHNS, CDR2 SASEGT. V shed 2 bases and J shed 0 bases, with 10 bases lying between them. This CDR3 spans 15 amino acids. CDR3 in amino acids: CASSENVVANYGYTF. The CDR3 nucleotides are TGTGCCAGCAGTGAAAATGTCGTAGCTAACTATGGCTACACCTTC.

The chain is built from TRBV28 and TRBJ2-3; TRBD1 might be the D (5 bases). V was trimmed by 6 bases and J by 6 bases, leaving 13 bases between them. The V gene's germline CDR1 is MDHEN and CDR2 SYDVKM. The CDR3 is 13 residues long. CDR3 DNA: TGTGCCAGCAGGGGGCGACTCACGGATACGCAGTATTTT. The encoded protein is CASRGRLTDTQYF.

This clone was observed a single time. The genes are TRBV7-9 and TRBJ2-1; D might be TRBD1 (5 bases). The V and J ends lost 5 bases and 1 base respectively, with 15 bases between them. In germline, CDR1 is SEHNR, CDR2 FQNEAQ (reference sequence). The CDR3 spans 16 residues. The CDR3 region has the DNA TGTGCCAGCAGCCCCCTGGGGCTTAGTTCCTACAATGAGCAGTTCTTC. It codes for CASSPLGLSSYNEQFF.

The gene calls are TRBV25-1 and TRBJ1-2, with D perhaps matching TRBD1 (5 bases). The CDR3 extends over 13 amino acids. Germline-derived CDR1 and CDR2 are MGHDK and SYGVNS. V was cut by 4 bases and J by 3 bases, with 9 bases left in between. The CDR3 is CASSADSYYGYTF. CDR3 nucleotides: TGTGCCAGCAGTGCAGACAGCTACTATGGCTACACCTTC.

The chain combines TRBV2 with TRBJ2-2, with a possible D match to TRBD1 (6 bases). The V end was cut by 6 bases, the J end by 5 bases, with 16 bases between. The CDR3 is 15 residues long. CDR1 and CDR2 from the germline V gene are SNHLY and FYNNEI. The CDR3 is CASSLRQAQTGELFF. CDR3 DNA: TGTGCCAGCAGCCTCAGACAGGCCCAAACCGGGGAGCTGTTTTTT.

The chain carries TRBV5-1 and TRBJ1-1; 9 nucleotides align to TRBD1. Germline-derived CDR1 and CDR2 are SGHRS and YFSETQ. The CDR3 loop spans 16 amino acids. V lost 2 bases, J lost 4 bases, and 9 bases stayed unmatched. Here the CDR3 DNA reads TGCGCCAGCAGCTTAAACAGGGGGCGCAGGAGCACTGAAGCTTTCTTT. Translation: CASSLNRGRRSTEAFF. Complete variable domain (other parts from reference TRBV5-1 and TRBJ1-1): KAGVTQTPRYLIKTRGQQVTLSCSPISGHRSVSWYQQTPGQGLQFLFEYFSETQRNKGNFPGRFSGRQFSNSRSEMNVSTLELGDSALYLCASSLNRGRRSTEAFFGQGTRLTVV.

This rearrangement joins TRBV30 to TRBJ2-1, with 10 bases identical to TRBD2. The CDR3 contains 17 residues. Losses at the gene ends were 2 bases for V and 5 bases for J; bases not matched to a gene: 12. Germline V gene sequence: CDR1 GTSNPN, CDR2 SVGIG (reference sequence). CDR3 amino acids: CAWSFTLGLADHNEQFF. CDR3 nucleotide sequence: TGTGCCTGGAGTTTCACCCTAGGACTAGCGGACCACAATGAGCAGTTCTTC.

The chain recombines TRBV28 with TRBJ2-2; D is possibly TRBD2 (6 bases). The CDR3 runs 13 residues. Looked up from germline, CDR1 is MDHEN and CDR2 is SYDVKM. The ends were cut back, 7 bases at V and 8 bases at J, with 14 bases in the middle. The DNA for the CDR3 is TGTGCCAGCATGCTCACCGGGACTGGGGAGCTGTTTTTT. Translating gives CASMLTGTGELFF.

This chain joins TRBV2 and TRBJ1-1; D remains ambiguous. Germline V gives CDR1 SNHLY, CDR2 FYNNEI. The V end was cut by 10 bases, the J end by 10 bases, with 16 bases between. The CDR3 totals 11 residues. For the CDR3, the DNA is TGTGCCAACCGGACTGGCCTAGTAGCTTTCTTT. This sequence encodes CANRTGLVAFF.

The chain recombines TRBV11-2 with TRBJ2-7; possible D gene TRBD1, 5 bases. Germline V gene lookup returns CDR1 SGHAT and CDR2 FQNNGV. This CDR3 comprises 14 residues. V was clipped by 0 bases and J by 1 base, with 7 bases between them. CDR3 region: CASSLEQVSYEQYF. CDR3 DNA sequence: TGTGCCAGCAGCTTAGAACAGGTATCCTACGAGCAGTACTTC.

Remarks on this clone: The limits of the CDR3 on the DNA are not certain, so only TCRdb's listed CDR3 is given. The CDR3 here is CASSHTLGAVLREQFF. The V gene is TRBV19, the J gene TRBJ2-1; the table's D call of TRBD2 was not tested on the DNA. The CDR3 is 16 residues long, counting both termini. Germline V gene lookup returns CDR1 LNHDA and CDR2 SQIVND (reference sequence).

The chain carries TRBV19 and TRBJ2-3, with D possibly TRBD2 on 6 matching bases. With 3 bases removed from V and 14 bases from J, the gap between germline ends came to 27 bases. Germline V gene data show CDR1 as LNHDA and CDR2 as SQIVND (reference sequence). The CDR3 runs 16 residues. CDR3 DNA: TGTGCCAGTAGTATTAACGGTCCTTCATGGGGGGAAGTTACGTATTTT. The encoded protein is CASSINGPSWGEVTYF.

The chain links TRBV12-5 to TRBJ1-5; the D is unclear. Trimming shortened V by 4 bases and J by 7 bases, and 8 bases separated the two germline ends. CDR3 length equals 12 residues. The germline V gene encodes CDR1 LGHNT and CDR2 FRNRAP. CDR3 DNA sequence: TGTGCTAGTGGTTGGAACGGGCAGCCCCAGCATTTT. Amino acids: CASGWNGQPQHF.

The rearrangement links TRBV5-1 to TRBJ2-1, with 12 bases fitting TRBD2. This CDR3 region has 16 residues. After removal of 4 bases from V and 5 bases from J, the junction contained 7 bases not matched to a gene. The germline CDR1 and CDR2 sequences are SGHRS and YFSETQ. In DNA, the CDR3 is TGCGCCAGCAGCACGGGACTAGCGGGTATCCACAATGAGCAGTTCTTC. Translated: CASSTGLAGIHNEQFF.

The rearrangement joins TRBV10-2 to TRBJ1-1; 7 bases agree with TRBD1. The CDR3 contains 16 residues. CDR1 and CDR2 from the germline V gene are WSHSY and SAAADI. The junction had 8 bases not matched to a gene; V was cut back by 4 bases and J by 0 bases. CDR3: CASSGRGQKLNTEAFF. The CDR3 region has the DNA TGCGCCAGCAGTGGCCGGGGACAGAAATTGAACACTGAAGCTTTCTTT.

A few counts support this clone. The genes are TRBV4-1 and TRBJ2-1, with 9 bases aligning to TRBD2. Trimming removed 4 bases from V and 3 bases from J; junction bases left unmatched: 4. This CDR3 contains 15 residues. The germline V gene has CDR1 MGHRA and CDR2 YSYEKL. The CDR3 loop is CASSRSGSFYNEQFF. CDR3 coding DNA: TGCGCCAGCAGCCGTAGCGGGAGCTTCTACAATGAGCAGTTCTTC.

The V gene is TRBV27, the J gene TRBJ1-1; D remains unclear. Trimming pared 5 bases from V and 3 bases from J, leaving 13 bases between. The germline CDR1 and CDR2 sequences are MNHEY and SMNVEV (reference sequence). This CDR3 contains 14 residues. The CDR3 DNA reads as TGTGCCAGCAGTCTCCAGACTGATTACACTGAAGCTTTCTTT. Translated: CASSLQTDYTEAFF.

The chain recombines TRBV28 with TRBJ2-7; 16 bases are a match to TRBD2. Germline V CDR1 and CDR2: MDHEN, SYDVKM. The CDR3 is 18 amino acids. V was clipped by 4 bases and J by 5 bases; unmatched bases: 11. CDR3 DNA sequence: TGTGCCAGCAGTTCCTCGGGACTAGCGGGAGGGCCCGGCGACGAGCAGTACTTC. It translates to CASSSSGLAGGPGDEQYF. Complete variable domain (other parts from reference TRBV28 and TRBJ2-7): DVKVTQSSRYLVKRTGEKVFLECVQDMDHENMFWYRQDPGLGLRLIYFSYDVKMKEKGDIPEGYSVSREKKERFSLILESASTNQTSMYLCASSSSGLAGGPGDEQYFGPGTRLTVT.

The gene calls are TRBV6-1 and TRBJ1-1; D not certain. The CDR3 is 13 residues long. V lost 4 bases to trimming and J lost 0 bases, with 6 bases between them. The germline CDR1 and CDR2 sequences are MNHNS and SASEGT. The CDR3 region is CASSAKMNTEAFF. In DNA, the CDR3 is TGTGCCAGCAGTGCTAAAATGAACACTGAAGCTTTCTTT.

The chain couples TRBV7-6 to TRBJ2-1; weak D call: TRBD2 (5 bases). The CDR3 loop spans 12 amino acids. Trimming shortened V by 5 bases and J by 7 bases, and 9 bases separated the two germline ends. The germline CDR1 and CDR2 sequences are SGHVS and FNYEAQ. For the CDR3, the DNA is TGTGCCAGCAGCCCTACGGGAAATGAGCAGTTCTTC. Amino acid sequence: CASSPTGNEQFF.

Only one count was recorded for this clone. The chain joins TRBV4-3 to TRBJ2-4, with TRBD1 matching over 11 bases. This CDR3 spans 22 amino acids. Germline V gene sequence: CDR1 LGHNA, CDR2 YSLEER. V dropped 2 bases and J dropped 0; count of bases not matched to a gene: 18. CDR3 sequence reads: CASSQLTAVGQGASLAKNIQYF. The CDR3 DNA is TGCGCCAGCAGCCAACTAACAGCTGTCGGACAGGGGGCCTCTCTAGCCAAAAACATTCAGTACTTC.

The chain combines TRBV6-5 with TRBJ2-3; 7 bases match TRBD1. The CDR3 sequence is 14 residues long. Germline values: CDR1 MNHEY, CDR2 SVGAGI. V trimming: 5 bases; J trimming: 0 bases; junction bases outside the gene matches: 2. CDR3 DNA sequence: TGTGCCAGCAGTGCGACAGGGAGCACAGATACGCAGTATTTT. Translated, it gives CASSATGSTDTQYF.

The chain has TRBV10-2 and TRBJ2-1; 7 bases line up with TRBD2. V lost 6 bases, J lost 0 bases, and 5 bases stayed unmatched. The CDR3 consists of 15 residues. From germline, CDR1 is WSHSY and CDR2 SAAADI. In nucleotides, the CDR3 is TGCGCCAGCAGCGGGAGGCGGAGCTCCTACAATGAGCAGTTCTTC. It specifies CASSGRRSSYNEQFF.

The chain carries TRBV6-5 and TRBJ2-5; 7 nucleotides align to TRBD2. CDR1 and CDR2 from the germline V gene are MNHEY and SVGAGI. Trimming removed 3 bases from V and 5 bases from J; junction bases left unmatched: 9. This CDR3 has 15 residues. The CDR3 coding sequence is TGTGCCAGCAGTTATAACGCGGGAGTAGGTGAGACCCAGTACTTC. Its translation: CASSYNAGVGETQYF.

This CDR3 reads CASSNGQGGYEQYF. The CDR3, as DNA: TGCGCCAGCAGCAACGGACAGGGAGGCTACGAGCAGTACTTC. The chain employs TRBV5-1 and TRBJ2-7; TRBD1 matches 8 bases. This CDR3 comprises 14 residues. V lost 4 bases to trimming and J lost 3 bases; unmatched junction nucleotides: 6. In germline, CDR1 is SGHRS, CDR2 YFSETQ.

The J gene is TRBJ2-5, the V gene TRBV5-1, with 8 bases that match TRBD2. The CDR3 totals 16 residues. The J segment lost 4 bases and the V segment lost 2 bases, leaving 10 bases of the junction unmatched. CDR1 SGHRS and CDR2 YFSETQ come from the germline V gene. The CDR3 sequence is CASSLLRGGSGETQYF. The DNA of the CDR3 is TGCGCCAGCAGCTTATTACGGGGGGGCTCAGGAGAGACCCAGTACTTC. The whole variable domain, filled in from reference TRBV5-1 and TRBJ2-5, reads KAGVTQTPRYLIKTRGQQVTLSCSPISGHRSVSWYQQTPGQGLQFLFEYFSETQRNKGNFPGRFSGRQFSNSRSEMNVSTLELGDSALYLCASSLLRGGSGETQYFGPGTRLLVL.

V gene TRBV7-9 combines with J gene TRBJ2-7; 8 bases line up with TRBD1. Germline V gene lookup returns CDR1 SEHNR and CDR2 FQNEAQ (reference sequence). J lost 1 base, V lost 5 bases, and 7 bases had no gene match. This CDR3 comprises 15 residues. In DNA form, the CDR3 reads TGTGCCAGCAGCGTAGGGACAGGTGTTTCCTACGAGCAGTACTTC. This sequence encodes CASSVGTGVSYEQYF.

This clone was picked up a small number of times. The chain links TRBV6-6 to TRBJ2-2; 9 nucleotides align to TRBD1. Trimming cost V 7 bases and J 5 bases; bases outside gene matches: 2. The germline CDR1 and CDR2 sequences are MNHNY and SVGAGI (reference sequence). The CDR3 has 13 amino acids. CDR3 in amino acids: CASNGQGTGELFF. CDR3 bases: TGTGCCAGCAATGGACAGGGGACCGGGGAGCTGTTTTTT.

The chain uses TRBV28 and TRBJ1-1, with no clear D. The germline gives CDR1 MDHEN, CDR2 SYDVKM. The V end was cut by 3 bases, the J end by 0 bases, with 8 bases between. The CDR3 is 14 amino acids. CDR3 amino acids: CASSFSRVNTEAFF. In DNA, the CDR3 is TGTGCCAGCAGTTTCTCTCGTGTGAACACTGAAGCTTTCTTT.

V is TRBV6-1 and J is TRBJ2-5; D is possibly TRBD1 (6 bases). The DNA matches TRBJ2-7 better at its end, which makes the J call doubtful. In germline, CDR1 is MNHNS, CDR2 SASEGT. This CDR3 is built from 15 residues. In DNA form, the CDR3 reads TGTGCCAGCAGCGCACAGGGCTCGAGCTCCTACGAGCAGTACTTC. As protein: CASSAQGSSSYEQYF.

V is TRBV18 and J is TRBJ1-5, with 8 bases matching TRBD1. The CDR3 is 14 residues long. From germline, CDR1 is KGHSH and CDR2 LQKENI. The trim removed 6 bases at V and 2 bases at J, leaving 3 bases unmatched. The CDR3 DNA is TGTGCCAGCTCGCCGGACAGGGGCAATCAGCCCCAGCATTTT. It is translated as CASSPDRGNQPQHF.